The sequence of this T cell receptor beta chain was determined in a study of cytomegalovirus exposure and HLA in healthy donors. The overall study: One earlier analysis, a look at 200 million or so T cells, found some 100 million unique TCR beta sequences. Study conclusions and caveats: It was reported that the classifier diagnosed cytomegalovirus status with high specificity and sensitivity in both the original and validation cohorts. Later analysis suggested most CMV-associated TCR beta chains were HLA-restricted.

Germline lookup yields CDR1 MNHNS and CDR2 SASEGT. V shed 8 bases and J shed 8 bases, with 21 bases lying between them. This CDR3 is 14 amino acids long. PCR involved 60 Vbeta and 13 Jbeta primers. Sequenced by immunoSEQ multiplex PCR; TCRdb stores in-frame clones only, minus some. There are about 190,000 clones in the sample; under 85% occur only once, and roughly 10% lies in the top ten. This clone was counted once. The antigen remains undetermined. The rearrangement links TRBV6-1 to TRBJ1-2; TRBD1 is a possible D gene (6 bases). This TCR was sampled from a woman in her 50s in good health and CMV-seropositive. Sequencing was carried out using PBMCs. CDR3 DNA sequence: TGTGCCAGCCGGACAGACAGAACGGGGGGGGGCTACACCTTC. Encoded protein: CASRTDRTGGGYTF.